These 24 T cell receptor beta chains originate from one sample sequenced in a study of T cell responses to AZD1222 COVID-19 vaccine. Only in-frame clones appear in the TCRdb table, and some are missing; sequencing was by immunoSEQ multiplex PCR. The table has around 67,000 clones, around 84% seen once. Sequenced material: peripheral blood, taken on day 0 of AZD1222 vaccination. The receptors derive from an adult in good health.

The chain has TRBV6-5 and TRBJ1-6, with 8 bases matching TRBD1. Germline V gene sequence: CDR1 MNHEY, CDR2 SVGAGI. V lost 6 bases and J lost 7; bases outside the gene matches: 8. CDR3 length equals 15 residues. The CDR3, as DNA: TGTGCCAGCAGACTGTTGGACAGGGCCAATTCACCCCTCCACTTT. Translation gives CASRLLDRANSPLHF.

This clone was found a few times. The CDR3 nucleotides read TGTGCCAGCAGTCCCAAAGGTCTAAACAATTCACCCCTCCACTTT. This translates into CASSPKGLNNSPLHF. The chain employs TRBV27 and TRBJ1-6, with D hard to call. The CDR3 totals 15 residues. CDR1 and CDR2 (germline): MNHEY, SMNVEV (reference sequence). V was pared by 5 bases and J by 7 bases, with 15 bases between.

The chain is built from TRBV11-2 and TRBJ1-1; 8 positions agree with TRBD1. This CDR3 spans 14 amino acids. From germline, CDR1 is SGHAT and CDR2 FQNNGV. J lost 0 bases, V lost 5 bases, and 2 bases had no gene match. The CDR3 coding sequence is TGTGCCAGCAGCATGGACAGGGTGAACACTGAAGCTTTCTTT. As protein: CASSMDRVNTEAFF. Together with reference TRBV11-2 and TRBJ1-1, the CDR3 gives the full variable domain: EAGVAQSPRYKIIEKRQSVAFWCNPISGHATLYWYQQILGQGPKLLIQFQNNGVVDDSQLPKDRFSAERLKGVDSTLKIQPAKLEDSAVYLCASSMDRVNTEAFFGQGTRLTVV.

V gene TRBV28 combines with J gene TRBJ1-3; unclear D gene. CDR1 and CDR2 (germline): MDHEN, SYDVKM. The CDR3 length is 13 residues. The V end was cut by 4 bases, the J end by 4 bases, with 8 bases between. The CDR3 here is CASSSWEGNTIYF. DNA for the CDR3: TGTGCCAGCAGTTCGTGGGAGGGAAACACCATATATTTT.

The chain carries TRBV10-3 and TRBJ1-1; 8 nucleotides line up with TRBD1. The CDR3 is 13 residues long. CDR1 is ENHRY, CDR2 SYGVKD, per germline. The junction had 1 base not matched to a gene; V was cut back by 3 bases and J by 4 bases. The CDR3 region has the DNA TGTGCCATCAGTGAAACAGGGGGCACTGAAGCTTTCTTT. As protein: CAISETGGTEAFF.

The V gene is TRBV27, the J gene TRBJ2-1; the match to TRBD1 covers 10 bases. Unmatched junction bases numbered 8, after V lost 5 bases and J lost 4 bases. The germline CDR1 and CDR2 sequences are MNHEY and SMNVEV (reference sequence). There are 16 residues in the CDR3. CDR3 DNA: TGTGCCAGCAGTCAACGACCGGGACAGGGGTACAATGAGCAGTTCTTC. Its translation: CASSQRPGQGYNEQFF.

The CDR3 sequence: CASSPPEGTGYGYTF. CDR3 DNA sequence: TGTGCCAGCTCACCACCGGAGGGGACAGGGTATGGCTACACCTTC. V gene TRBV18 combines with J gene TRBJ1-2; 9 nucleotides align to TRBD1. With V trimmed by 0 bases and J by 5 bases, 4 bases remained unmatched. This CDR3 is 15 amino acids long. CDR1 and CDR2 from the germline V gene are KGHSH and LQKENI.

The rearrangement uses TRBV7-2 and TRBJ1-5; 12 bases agree with TRBD1. The germline CDR1 and CDR2 sequences are SGHTA and FQGNSA. The CDR3 runs 17 residues. With 0 bases clipped from V and 1 base from J, the junction kept 1 base outside the gene matches. The CDR3: CASSLAGTGGSNQPQHF. The CDR3 DNA reads TGTGCCAGCAGCTTAGCCGGGACAGGGGGCAGCAATCAGCCCCAGCATTTT. Variable domain in full (rest from reference TRBV7-2 and TRBJ1-5): GAGVSQSPSNKVTEKGKDVELRCDPISGHTALYWYRQSLGQGLEFLIYFQGNSAPDKSGLPSDRFSAERTGGSVSTLTIQRTQQEDSAVYLCASSLAGTGGSNQPQHFGDGTRLSIL.

The chain combines TRBV5-1 with TRBJ2-1; no reliable D call. The V end lost 0 bases, the J end lost 8 bases, and 6 bases lay between the germline ends. Germline CDR1 and CDR2: SGHRS and YFSETQ. The CDR3 covers 12 residues. The CDR3 nucleotides are TGCGCCAGCAGCTTGGCCGTTGATGAGCAGTTCTTC. This encodes CASSLAVDEQFF.

V is TRBV9 and J is TRBJ2-7; 7 nucleotides agree with TRBD2. Per the germline V gene, CDR1 is SGDLS and CDR2 is YYNGEE. The CDR3 loop spans 17 amino acids. Germline trimming cut 0 bases from V and 5 bases from J; bases unmatched to any gene: 14. This chain's CDR3 is CASSVAPGGRGDHEQYF. CDR3 coding DNA: TGTGCCAGCAGCGTAGCTCCAGGCGGGAGAGGTGACCACGAGCAGTACTTC.

The gene calls are TRBV24-1 and TRBJ1-1, with 11 nucleotides matching TRBD1. The CDR3 is 15 amino acids. The germline V gene has CDR1 KGHDR and CDR2 SFDVKD. With V trimmed by 4 bases and J by 4 bases, 4 bases remained unmatched. Written as DNA, the CDR3 is TGTGCCACCAGTGACCCTGGGACAGGGGGCACTGAAGCTTTCTTT. Translation: CATSDPGTGGTEAFF.

This clone came up once. The genes are TRBV7-8 and TRBJ1-1; D is possibly TRBD1 (6 bases). Trimming shortened V by 5 bases and J by 5 bases, and 15 bases separated the two germline ends. In germline, CDR1 is SGHVS, CDR2 FQNEAQ. The CDR3 extends over 14 amino acids. CDR3 nucleotides: TGTGCCAGCAGCCCAAGGCCTAGGGGGACTGAAGCTTTCTTT. Translating gives CASSPRPRGTEAFF.

The CDR3 nucleotides are TGTGCCACCAGTGCAGGCTCCCCTTATGGCTACACCTTC. As protein: CATSAGSPYGYTF. The chain links TRBV24-1 to TRBJ1-2, with D unclear. CDR1 and CDR2 from the germline V gene are KGHDR and SFDVKD. There are 13 residues in the CDR3. The V end lost 5 bases, the J end lost 5 bases, and 11 bases lay between the germline ends.

The chain employs TRBV3-1 (or the pseudogene TRBV3-2) and TRBJ1-1; D remains unclear. V lost 5 bases, J lost 2 bases, and 12 bases lay in between. This CDR3 has 14 residues. CDR1 is LGHDT, CDR2 YNNKEL, per germline (reference sequence). The DNA of the CDR3 is TGTGCCAGCAGCGCGGCAGACACAAACACTGAAGCTTTCTTT. Translating it yields CASSAADTNTEAFF.

The rearrangement links TRBV7-2 to TRBJ2-3; D call uncertain. The germline V and J ends were trimmed by 7 bases and 5 bases, with 13 bases remaining between them. From germline, CDR1 is SGHTA and CDR2 FQGNSA. This CDR3 comprises 13 residues. The CDR3 loop is CASTRASGDTQYF. Here the CDR3 DNA reads TGTGCCAGCACCCGGGCTTCTGGAGATACGCAGTATTTT.

The V and J genes are TRBV28 and TRBJ1-5; D is unclear. The CDR3 consists of 16 residues. Trimming shortened V by 6 bases and J by 1 base, and 16 bases separated the two germline ends. Germline assignment: CDR1 MDHEN and CDR2 SYDVKM. The CDR3 loop is CASSPMFPVSNQPQHF. CDR3 in DNA: TGTGCCAGCAGCCCTATGTTCCCGGTAAGCAATCAGCCCCAGCATTTT.

This clone was seen a handful of times. The chain joins TRBV19 to TRBJ1-5, with D tentatively TRBD1 (6 bases). V was shortened by 5 bases and J by 0 bases, with 11 bases between the two germline ends. Germline assignment: CDR1 LNHDA and CDR2 SQIVND (reference sequence). The length of the CDR3 is 15 residues. The CDR3 spells CASSRTGTSNQPQHF. CDR3 nucleotides: TGTGCCAGTAGTCGTACAGGGACTAGCAATCAGCCCCAGCATTTT.

This chain links TRBV7-2 with TRBJ1-1; 10 bases match TRBD1. V lost 4 bases to trimming and J lost 5 bases; unmatched junction nucleotides: 4. Germline loops: CDR1 SGHTA, CDR2 FQGNSA. The CDR3 has 14 amino acids. The CDR3 region is CASSWDRGGTEAFF. CDR3 coding DNA: TGTGCCAGCAGCTGGGACAGGGGAGGTACTGAAGCTTTCTTT. The variable domain in full, completed from reference TRBV7-2 and TRBJ1-1, reads GAGVSQSPSNKVTEKGKDVELRCDPISGHTALYWYRQSLGQGLEFLIYFQGNSAPDKSGLPSDRFSAERTGGSVSTLTIQRTQQEDSAVYLCASSWDRGGTEAFFGQGTRLTVV.

The chain is built from TRBV19 and TRBJ1-3, with D unclear. Between the trimmed V and J ends, which lost 2 bases and 0 bases, there was a span of 11 bases. The V gene's germline CDR1 is LNHDA and CDR2 SQIVND (reference sequence). CDR3 length: 16 amino acids. Here the CDR3 reads CASSIFGLGSGNTIYF. The CDR3 DNA reads TGTGCCAGTAGTATATTCGGACTTGGCTCTGGAAACACCATATATTTT. The complete variable domain, with remaining parts taken from reference TRBV19 and TRBJ1-3, reads DGGITQSPKYLFRKEGQNVTLSCEQNLNHDAMYWYRQDPGQGLRLIYYSQIVNDFQKGDIAEGYSVSREKKESFPLTVTSAQKNPTAFYLCASSIFGLGSGNTIYFGEGSWLTVV.

A few counts support this clone. The J gene is TRBJ1-3, the V gene TRBV2; D uncertain. Trimming cost V 3 bases and J 0 bases, with 15 bases left between them. The CDR3 length is 17 residues. Looked up from germline, CDR1 is SNHLY and CDR2 is FYNNEI. This CDR3 reads CASSDGRTSVSGNTIYF. Here the CDR3 DNA reads TGTGCCAGCAGTGACGGACGGACGAGCGTCTCTGGAAACACCATATATTTT.

This clone is classed as medium-sized. The chain carries TRBV6-6 and TRBJ1-2; 7 bases map to TRBD1. The length of the CDR3 is 14 residues. After removal of 2 bases from V and 2 bases from J, the junction contained 2 bases not matched to a gene. The V gene's germline CDR1 is MNHNY and CDR2 SVGAGI (reference sequence). Written as DNA, the CDR3 is TGTGCCAGCAGTTACAAGGGACAGAACTATGGCTACACCTTC. Translation gives CASSYKGQNYGYTF.

This clone was detected only a few times. The chain is built from TRBV12-3 or TRBV12-4 and TRBJ2-1; the D gene is possibly TRBD1 (5 bases). V was cut by 5 bases and J by 1 base, with 6 bases left in between. This CDR3 is built from 13 residues. DNA of the CDR3: TGTGCCAGCAGTCAGGGATCCTACAATGAGCAGTTCTTC. Translated, it gives CASSQGSYNEQFF.

This clone is termed medium-sized. The V call is TRBV25-1, the J call TRBJ2-7; D perhaps matches TRBD1 (5 bases). Between the trimmed V and J ends, which lost 1 base and 3 bases, there was a span of 10 bases. CDR3 length equals 14 residues. The germline gives CDR1 MGHDK, CDR2 SYGVNS. The CDR3 protein is CASSELGAGYEQYF. The CDR3 nucleotides are TGTGCCAGCAGTGAATTAGGGGCAGGCTACGAGCAGTACTTC.

The gene calls are TRBV9 and TRBJ1-2; D gene unclear. V was cut by 4 bases and J by 1 base, with 8 bases left in between. The CDR3 covers 13 residues. From germline, CDR1 is SGDLS and CDR2 YYNGEE. The CDR3 sequence is CASSQGFNYGYTF. The CDR3 region has the DNA TGTGCCAGCAGCCAAGGGTTTAACTATGGCTACACCTTC.